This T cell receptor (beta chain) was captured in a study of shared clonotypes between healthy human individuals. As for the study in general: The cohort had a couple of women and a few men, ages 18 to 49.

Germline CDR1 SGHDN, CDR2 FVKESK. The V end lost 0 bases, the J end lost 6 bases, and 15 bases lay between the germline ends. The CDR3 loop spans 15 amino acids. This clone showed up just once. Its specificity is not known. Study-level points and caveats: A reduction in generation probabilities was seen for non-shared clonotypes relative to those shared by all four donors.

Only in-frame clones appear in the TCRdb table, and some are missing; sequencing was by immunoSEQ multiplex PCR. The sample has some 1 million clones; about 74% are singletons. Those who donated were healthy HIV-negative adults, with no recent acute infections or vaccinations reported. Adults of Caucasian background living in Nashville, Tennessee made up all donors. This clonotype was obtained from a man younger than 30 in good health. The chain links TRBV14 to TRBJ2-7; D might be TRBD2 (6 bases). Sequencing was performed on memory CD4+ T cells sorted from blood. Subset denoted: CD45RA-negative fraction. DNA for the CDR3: TGTGCCAGCAGCCAAGATACGGGAGTAGGTGGCGAGCAGTACTTC. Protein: CASSQDTGVGGEQYF.